This T cell receptor beta chain emerged from a study of vaccination and CD4 T cells after COVID-19. This clonotype was detected once. The antigen is unknown. The treatment was: roughly nine-day PBMC culture with coronavirus spike peptide pools or control peptides (ViraFEST assay). With the Oncomine TCR Beta short-read assay, DNA from cultured CD4+ T cells was sequenced. TCRdb re-called the PCR reads through MiXCR, storing one row per CDR3 protein. The table shows 15,000 or so distinct CDR3 sequences, with around 53% occurring only once. V gave up 6 bases and J gave up 7 bases, with 15 bases separating them. The CDR3 runs 14 residues.

V is TRBV12-3 or TRBV12-4 and J is TRBJ2-2, with a possible D match to TRBD2 (5 bases). Sequences were obtained from CD4+ T cells from blood, cultured in vitro. The receptor comes from a human donor who had recovered from COVID-19. The DNA of the CDR3 is TGTGCCAGCAGGGCCCTCGGGGTGAACGGGGAGCTGTTTTTT. It yields the protein CASRALGVNGELFF.